This T cell receptor (beta chain) was documented in a study of cytomegalovirus exposure and HLA in healthy donors. PCR used 60 Vbeta primers and 13 Jbeta primers. Only in-frame clones appear in the TCRdb table, and some are missing; sequencing was by immunoSEQ multiplex PCR. Of approximately 150,000 clones detected, 79% appear once; the ten largest clones hold approximately 6%. The sample consisted of PBMCs. This receptor was taken from a man aged 45-65 years in good health and CMV-seropositive.

CDR3 sequence (DNA): TGTGCCAGCAGTGAACCCCGAGGAGGGCCCCAAGAGACCCAGTACTTC. Translation gives CASSEPRGGPQETQYF. The rearrangement links TRBV6-1 to TRBJ2-5, with D tentatively TRBD2 (6 bases). Per germline, CDR1 MNHNS and CDR2 SASEGT. The CDR3 runs 16 residues. The ends were cut back, 2 bases at V and 1 base at J, with 14 bases in the middle.